The clone carrying this T cell receptor (beta chain) was seen a few times. Antigen: not known. This CDR3 is 13 amino acids long. Germline CDR1 is MDHEN and CDR2 is SYDVKM. The V and J ends lost 4 bases and 6 bases respectively, with 13 bases between them. This sample is part of a study of cytomegalovirus exposure and HLA in healthy donors. Looking at the study overall: A later analysis reported the 100 to 150 validation repertoires used the same platform as the roughly 700 first-cohort repertoires. General study results and limits: Most TCR sequences were rare, but some public TCRs occurred in many donors.

Separation from the approximately 660-subject first cohort characterized the 120-subject validation cohort, to which the donors belonged. Libraries were prepared by immunoSEQ multiplex PCR; TCRdb keeps only in-frame clonotypes and omits some of them. The profile shows roughly 250,000 clones, roughly 89% of them singletons. This TCR derives from a young man in good health and CMV-seronegative. The chain couples TRBV28 to TRBJ2-7; possibly TRBD2 for D (6 bases). Source material: PBMCs. CDR3 protein: CASSYLLGGEQYF. DNA of the CDR3: TGTGCCAGCAGTTACCTCCTCGGGGGCGAGCAGTACTTC.